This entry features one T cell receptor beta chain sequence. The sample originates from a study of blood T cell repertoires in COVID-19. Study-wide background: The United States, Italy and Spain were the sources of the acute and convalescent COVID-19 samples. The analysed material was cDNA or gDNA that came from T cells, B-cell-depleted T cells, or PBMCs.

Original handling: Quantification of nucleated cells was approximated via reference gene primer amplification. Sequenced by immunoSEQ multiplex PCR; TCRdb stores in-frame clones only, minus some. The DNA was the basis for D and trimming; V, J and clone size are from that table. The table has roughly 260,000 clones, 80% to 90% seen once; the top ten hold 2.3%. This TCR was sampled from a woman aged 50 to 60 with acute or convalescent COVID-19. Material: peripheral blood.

The CDR3 is CASSFGLEQFF. For the CDR3, the DNA is TGTGCCAGCAGTTTTGGACTTGAGCAGTTCTTC. This chain joins TRBV28 and TRBJ2-1, with a weak D call TRBD2 (5 bases). The V end was cut by 3 bases, the J end by 9 bases, with 6 bases between. In germline, CDR1 is MDHEN, CDR2 SYDVKM. The CDR3 loop spans 11 amino acids. The variable domain in full, completed from reference TRBV28 and TRBJ2-1, reads DVKVTQSSRYLVKRTGEKVFLECVQDMDHENMFWYRQDPGLGLRLIYFSYDVKMKEKGDIPEGYSVSREKKERFSLILESASTNQTSMYLCASSFGLEQFFGPGTRLTVL.